This is a list of T cell receptor beta chains from one sample in a study of memory CD4+ T cells and cytomegalovirus serostatus. The table came from immunoSEQ multiplex PCR; TCRdb's copy has only in-frame clones and leaves some out. The top ten clones hold around 1.1% of a sample with 45,000 or so clones, about 79% of them seen once. Sequenced input: memory CD4+ T cells from blood. These receptors were collected from an adult in good health and CMV-seronegative. CDR3s include the opening cysteine and the closing phenylalanine or tryptophan. Each record gives: J gene, D gene, clone size, V gene, CDR3 protein, CDR3 DNA. D genes are given only for firm matches. A row's size may be missing; if present it is once, few, many or a size class.

J: TRBJ1-4; D: .; size: .; V: TRBV19; CDR3: CASSILEKLFF; DNA: TGTGCCAGTAGTATATTAGAAAAACTGTTTTTT
J: TRBJ1-3; D: .; size: .; V: TRBV19; CDR3: CASSIMITDFSGNTIYF; DNA: TGTGCCAGTAGTATAATGATAACAGACTTCTCTGGAAACACCATATATTTT
J: TRBJ1-2; D: TRBD1; size: .; V: TRBV18; CDR3: CASSPRQGNYGYTF; DNA: TGTGCCAGCTCACCGCGACAGGGGAACTATGGCTACACCTTC
J: TRBJ1-3; D: .; size: .; V: TRBV7-9; CDR3: CASSPDWVASGNTIYF; DNA: TGTGCCAGCAGCCCTGACTGGGTCGCCTCTGGAAACACCATATATTTT
J: TRBJ1-2; D: .; size: .; V: TRBV4-2; CDR3: CASSQRAGSYGYTF; DNA: TGTGCCAGCAGCCAAAGAGCAGGTTCCTATGGCTACACCTTC
J: TRBJ1-2; D: .; size: .; V: TRBV7-2; CDR3: CASSLGLQVNYGYTF; DNA: TGTGCCAGCAGCTTAGGGCTACAGGTGAACTATGGCTACACCTTC
J: TRBJ2-2; D: .; size: .; V: TRBV2; CDR3: CASTGGLGTGELFF; DNA: TGTGCCAGCACAGGAGGGTTGGGCACCGGGGAGCTGTTTTTT
J: TRBJ2-1; D: .; size: once; V: TRBV5-1; CDR3: CASSLDPVSYNEQFF; DNA: TGCGCCAGCAGCTTGGACCCTGTCTCCTACAATGAGCAGTTCTTC
J: TRBJ2-7; D: .; size: once; V: TRBV30; CDR3: CAWVLSGSYEQYF; DNA: TGTGCCTGGGTTCTATCGGGCTCCTACGAGCAGTACTTC
J: TRBJ2-2; D: TRBD2; size: .; V: TRBV19; CDR3: CASSRTSGRVDNTGELFF; DNA: TGTGCCAGTAGTCGGACTAGCGGGAGGGTTGATAACACCGGGGAGCTGTTTTTT
J: TRBJ1-1; D: .; size: once; V: TRBV4-3; CDR3: CASTQGRGTEAFF; DNA: TGCGCCAGCACCCAGGGGAGGGGCACTGAAGCTTTCTTT
J: TRBJ2-1; D: .; size: .; V: TRBV4-1; CDR3: CASSQNPRAYNEQFF; DNA: TGCGCCAGCAGCCAGAATCCTCGGGCCTACAATGAGCAGTTCTTC
J: TRBJ2-3; D: .; size: .; V: TRBV4-1; CDR3: CASSQGGMGKDTQYF; DNA: TGCGCCAGCAGCCAGGGCGGGATGGGGAAAGATACGCAGTATTTT
J: TRBJ2-5; D: .; size: .; V: TRBV7-2; CDR3: CASSFTRETQYF; DNA: TGTGCCAGCAGCTTCACGAGGGAGACCCAGTACTTC
J: TRBJ2-5; D: TRBD1; size: .; V: TRBV7-6; CDR3: CASSLGQGKETQYF; DNA: TGTGCCAGCAGCCTCGGACAGGGGAAAGAGACCCAGTACTTC
J: TRBJ2-3; D: .; size: .; V: TRBV30; CDR3: CAWSSSDTQYF; DNA: TGTGCCTGGAGTTCATCAGATACGCAGTATTTT
J: TRBJ2-3; D: .; size: .; V: TRBV10-3; CDR3: CAISESGVRTDTQYF; DNA: TGTGCCATCAGTGAATCGGGCGTACGCACAGATACGCAGTATTTT
J: TRBJ2-1; D: TRBD2; size: .; V: TRBV5-6; CDR3: CASSAGTKPNNEQFF; DNA: TGTGCCAGCAGCGCCGGGACTAAGCCGAACAATGAGCAGTTCTTC
J: TRBJ2-3; D: .; size: .; V: TRBV4-1; CDR3: CASSAGTYTDTQYF; DNA: TGCGCCAGCAGCGCCGGGACGTACACAGATACGCAGTATTTT
J: TRBJ2-6; D: .; size: .; V: TRBV29-1; CDR3: CSVYVQFTSGANVLTF; DNA: TGCAGCGTCTATGTACAGTTTACCTCTGGGGCCAACGTCCTGACTTTC
J: TRBJ1-6; D: .; size: .; V: TRBV5-6; CDR3: CASRGSSYNSPLHF; DNA: TGTGCCAGCAGGGGCAGCTCCTATAATTCACCCCTCCACTTT
J: TRBJ2-3; D: .; size: .; V: TRBV2; CDR3: CASSENGRDTQYF; DNA: TGTGCCAGCAGTGAAAATGGGAGGGATACGCAGTATTTT
J: TRBJ1-6; D: .; size: .; V: TRBV13; CDR3: CASSLGSLITSPLHF; DNA: TGTGCCAGCAGCTTAGGGAGTTTAATTACTTCACCCCTCCACTTT
J: TRBJ1-1; D: .; size: few; V: TRBV15; CDR3: CATSRVRNTEAFF; DNA: TGTGCCACCAGCAGAGTCAGGAACACTGAAGCTTTCTTT
J: TRBJ2-1; D: .; size: .; V: TRBV5-5; CDR3: CASSLGLAKGNEQFF; DNA: TGTGCCAGCAGCTTAGGCCTAGCGAAGGGGAATGAGCAGTTCTTC
J: TRBJ1-6; D: .; size: .; V: TRBV15; CDR3: CATRAGGGNSPLHF; DNA: TGTGCCACCAGAGCCGGGGGCGGTAATTCACCCCTCCACTTT
J: TRBJ1-5; D: .; size: .; V: TRBV7-2; CDR3: CASSPSTTGFNQPQHF; DNA: TGTGCCAGCAGCCCTTCTACGACGGGGTTTAATCAGCCCCAGCATTTT
J: TRBJ1-1; D: .; size: few; V: TRBV30; CDR3: CAWNRAPAGTEAFF; DNA: TGTGCCTGGAACCGGGCCCCGGCGGGCACTGAAGCTTTCTTT
J: TRBJ2-2; D: TRBD2; size: .; V: TRBV7-9; CDR3: CASSPRLAGTNTGELFF; DNA: TGTGCCAGCAGCCCAAGACTAGCGGGGACGAACACCGGGGAGCTGTTTTTT
J: TRBJ2-2; D: TRBD1; size: .; V: TRBV6-1; CDR3: CASTMTGTTGELFF; DNA: TGTGCCAGCACTATGACAGGGACCACCGGGGAGCTGTTTTTT
J: TRBJ1-3; D: .; size: .; V: TRBV18; CDR3: CASSPLRGLGNTIYF; DNA: TGTGCCAGCTCACCATTGCGGGGGCTTGGAAACACCATATATTTT
J: TRBJ2-5; D: TRBD2; size: .; V: TRBV7-2; CDR3: CASSLASGSGQETQYF; DNA: TGTGCCAGCAGCTTAGCCAGCGGGAGTGGCCAAGAGACCCAGTACTTC
J: TRBJ2-1; D: TRBD2; size: .; V: TRBV7-9; CDR3: CASSLAGGPSGQNEQFF; DNA: TGTGCCAGCAGCTTAGCGGGAGGGCCCTCGGGGCAGAATGAGCAGTTCTTC
J: TRBJ1-1; D: .; size: few; V: TRBV9; CDR3: CASSVVQGLSEAFF; DNA: TGTGCCAGCAGCGTAGTTCAGGGACTCTCTGAAGCTTTCTTT
J: TRBJ2-7; D: .; size: .; V: TRBV19; CDR3: CASSMSPHGEQYF; DNA: TGTGCCAGTAGTATGTCGCCCCACGGCGAGCAGTACTTC
J: TRBJ2-7; D: TRBD1; size: .; V: TRBV19; CDR3: CASSRNTGGYEQYF; DNA: TGTGCCAGTAGTCGAAACACAGGGGGCTACGAGCAGTACTTC
J: TRBJ1-1; D: .; size: few; V: TRBV2; CDR3: CASSDSGRTEAFF; DNA: TGTGCCAGCAGTGATTCAGGGCGGACTGAAGCTTTCTTT
J: TRBJ1-1; D: .; size: .; V: TRBV7-9; CDR3: CASSLMSGGHTEAFF; DNA: TGTGCCAGCAGCTTAATGTCGGGGGGGCACACTGAAGCTTTCTTT
J: TRBJ1-2; D: .; size: .; V: TRBV2; CDR3: CASSLSKMGGGYTF; DNA: TGTGCCAGCAGCCTATCGAAGATGGGGGGTGGCTACACCTTC
J: TRBJ1-2; D: .; size: .; V: TRBV30; CDR3: CAWSGDLNYGYTF; DNA: TGTGCCTGGAGTGGGGACCTTAACTATGGCTACACCTTC
J: TRBJ2-4; D: TRBD1; size: .; V: TRBV25-1; CDR3: CASSEIWGQGGNIQYF; DNA: TGTGCCAGCAGTGAGATCTGGGGACAGGGCGGAAACATTCAGTACTTC
J: TRBJ2-7; D: TRBD2; size: .; V: TRBV4-2; CDR3: CASSQGLAGSYEQYF; DNA: TGTGCCAGCAGCCAAGGACTAGCGGGGAGCTACGAGCAGTACTTC
J: TRBJ1-2; D: TRBD1; size: once; V: TRBV6-1; CDR3: CASSPQGGMYGYTF; DNA: TGTGCCAGCAGTCCTCAGGGGGGTATGTATGGCTACACCTTC
J: TRBJ1-1; D: .; size: .; V: TRBV7-2; CDR3: CASSLTGLNTEAFF; DNA: TGTGCCAGCAGCTTAACTGGGCTGAACACTGAAGCTTTCTTT
J: TRBJ2-7; D: TRBD1; size: .; V: TRBV5-6; CDR3: CASSWDRGSGEQYF; DNA: TGTGCCAGCAGCTGGGACAGGGGATCGGGTGAGCAGTACTTC
J: TRBJ1-3; D: .; size: few; V: TRBV5-4; CDR3: CASSFAHGGTGNTIYF; DNA: TGTGCCAGCAGCTTTGCCCATGGGGGTACTGGAAACACCATATATTTT
J: TRBJ2-7; D: .; size: .; V: TRBV4-3; CDR3: CASSLGSGADEQYF; DNA: TGCGCCAGCAGCCTTGGGTCGGGGGCGGACGAGCAGTACTTC
J: TRBJ2-5; D: TRBD2; size: .; V: TRBV5-4; CDR3: CASSFGRSGSGETQYF; DNA: TGTGCCAGCAGCTTCGGTCGTAGCGGGAGCGGGGAGACCCAGTACTTC
J: TRBJ2-5; D: TRBD2; size: .; V: TRBV5-4; CDR3: CASSPGTSLETQYF; DNA: TGTGCCAGCAGCCCCGGGACTAGCCTGGAGACCCAGTACTTC